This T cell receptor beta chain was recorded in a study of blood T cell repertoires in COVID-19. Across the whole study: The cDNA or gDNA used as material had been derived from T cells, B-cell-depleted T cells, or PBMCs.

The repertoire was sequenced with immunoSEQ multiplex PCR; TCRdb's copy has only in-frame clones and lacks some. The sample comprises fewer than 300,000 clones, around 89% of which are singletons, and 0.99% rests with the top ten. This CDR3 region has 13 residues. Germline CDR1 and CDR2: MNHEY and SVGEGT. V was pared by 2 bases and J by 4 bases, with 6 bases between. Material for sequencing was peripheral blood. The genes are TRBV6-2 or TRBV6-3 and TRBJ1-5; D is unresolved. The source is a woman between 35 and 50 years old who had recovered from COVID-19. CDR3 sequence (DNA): TGTGCCAGCAGTTACCCCCCAAATCAGCCCCAGCATTTT. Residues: CASSYPPNQPQHF.